This entry concerns a single TCR beta chain. The target antigen is unknown. This entry belongs to a study of cytomegalovirus exposure and HLA in healthy donors. Findings and caveats of the study: In all likelihood, a cluster of highly shared sequence variants was a sequencing artifact. According to reports, the classifier identified cytomegalovirus status with high specificity and sensitivity.

Trimming removed 6 bases at V and 4 bases at J, with 13 bases between. CDR3 length equals 14 residues. CDR1 is SGHVS and CDR2 is FQNEAQ in the germline V gene. PCR was performed using 60 Vbeta and 13 Jbeta primers. Profiling relied on immunoSEQ multiplex PCR, and the TCRdb table lists in-frame clones only, not all of them. This table has about 130,000 clones, 80% to 90% appearing once. Healthy bone marrow donors formed the donor group. This TCR came from a woman aged 35 to 49 in good health and CMV-seropositive. V is TRBV7-8 and J is TRBJ2-1; possible D gene TRBD2, 6 bases. Source material: PBMCs. CDR3 loop: CASRGDSKYNEQFF. The CDR3 DNA reads TGTGCCAGCAGGGGGGACTCAAAATACAATGAGCAGTTCTTC.